These T cell receptor beta chains were read from a single sample in a study of blood T cell repertoires in COVID-19. The assay was immunoSEQ multiplex PCR, and TCRdb's table has in-frame clones only and misses some. The sample lists about 260,000 clones; 80% to 90% were seen once. The specimen sequenced was peripheral blood. The receptors originated from a woman aged 40 to 50 who had recovered from COVID-19. Each CDR3 is given with its conserved first and last residue. Each record gives: J gene, D gene, V gene, CDR3 protein, CDR3 DNA. A D gene is named only where the DNA matches it firmly.

j_call: TRBJ2-3
d_call: NA
v_call: TRBV7-3
cdr3_aa: CASSFGGADTQYF
cdr3_nt: TGTGCCAGCAGCTTTGGGGGGGCGGATACGCAGTATTTT

j_call: TRBJ1-2
d_call: NA
v_call: TRBV5-6
cdr3_aa: CASSLAWGPYYGYTF
cdr3_nt: TGTGCCAGCAGCTTGGCGTGGGGGCCATATTATGGCTACACCTTC

j_call: TRBJ2-3
d_call: NA
v_call: TRBV29-1
cdr3_aa: CSAAVGGRTDTQYF
cdr3_nt: TGCAGCGCGGCAGTTGGGGGCCGCACAGATACGCAGTATTTT

j_call: TRBJ2-6
d_call: TRBD1
v_call: TRBV28
cdr3_aa: CASRGDRGAVGANVLTF
cdr3_nt: TGTGCCAGCAGGGGGGACAGGGGAGCCGTTGGGGCCAACGTCCTGACTTTC

j_call: TRBJ2-3
d_call: NA
v_call: TRBV5-1
cdr3_aa: CASSWQGISDTQYF
cdr3_nt: TGCGCCAGCAGTTGGCAGGGGATATCAGATACGCAGTATTTT

j_call: TRBJ2-7
d_call: NA
v_call: TRBV12-2
cdr3_aa: CASRRLAGGPNEQYF
cdr3_nt: TGTGCAAGTCGTCGGCTAGCGGGGGGGCCCAACGAGCAGTACTTC

j_call: TRBJ1-4
d_call: NA
v_call: TRBV7-2
cdr3_aa: CASSFGRVNEKLFF
cdr3_nt: TGTGCCAGCAGCTTCGGCAGGGTTAATGAAAAACTGTTTTTT

j_call: TRBJ2-5
d_call: NA
v_call: TRBV7-8
cdr3_aa: CASSLQAVRETQYF
cdr3_nt: TGTGCCAGCAGCTTACAAGCGGTCCGAGAGACCCAGTACTTC

j_call: TRBJ2-6
d_call: NA
v_call: TRBV27
cdr3_aa: CASMHRAGANVLTF
cdr3_nt: TGTGCCAGCATGCACAGGGCTGGGGCCAACGTCCTGACTTTC

j_call: TRBJ1-1
d_call: NA
v_call: TRBV5-1
cdr3_aa: CASSARGPNTEAFF
cdr3_nt: TGCGCCAGCAGCGCTAGGGGCCCGAACACTGAAGCTTTCTTT